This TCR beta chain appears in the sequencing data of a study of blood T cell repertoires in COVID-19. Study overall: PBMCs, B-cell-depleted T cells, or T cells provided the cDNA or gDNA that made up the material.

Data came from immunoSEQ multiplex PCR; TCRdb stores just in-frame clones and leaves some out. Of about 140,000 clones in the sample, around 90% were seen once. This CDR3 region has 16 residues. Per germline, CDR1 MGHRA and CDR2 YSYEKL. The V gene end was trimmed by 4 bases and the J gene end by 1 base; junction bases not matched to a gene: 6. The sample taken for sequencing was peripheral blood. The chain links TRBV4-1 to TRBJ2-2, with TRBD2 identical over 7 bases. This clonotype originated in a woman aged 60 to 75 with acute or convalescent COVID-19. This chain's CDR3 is CASSPVGGRNTGELFF. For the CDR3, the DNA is TGCGCCAGCAGCCCCGTGGGGGGGAGGAACACCGGGGAGCTGTTTTTT.